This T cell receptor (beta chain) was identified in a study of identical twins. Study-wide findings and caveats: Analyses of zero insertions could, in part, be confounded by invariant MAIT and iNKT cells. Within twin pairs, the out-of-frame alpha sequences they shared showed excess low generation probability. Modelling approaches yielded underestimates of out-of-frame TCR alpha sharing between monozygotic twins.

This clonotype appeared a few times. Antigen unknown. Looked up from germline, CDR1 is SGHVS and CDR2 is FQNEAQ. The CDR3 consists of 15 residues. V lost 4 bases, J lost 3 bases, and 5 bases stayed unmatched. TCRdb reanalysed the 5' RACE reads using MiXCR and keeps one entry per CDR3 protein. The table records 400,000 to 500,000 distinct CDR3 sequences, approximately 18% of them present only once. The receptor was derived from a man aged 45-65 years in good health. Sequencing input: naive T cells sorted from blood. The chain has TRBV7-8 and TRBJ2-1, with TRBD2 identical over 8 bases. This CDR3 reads CASSSRLAGYNEQFF. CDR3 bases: TGTGCCAGCAGCTCCCGTCTAGCGGGCTACAATGAGCAGTTCTTC.